The 4 T cell receptor beta chains below come from one sample, sequenced in a study of early T cells in non-severe SARS-CoV-2 infection (dated by TCRdb to the early 2020s). Library construction relied on 5' RACE. This sample was sequenced with a NextSeq 500. TCRdb reprocessed the public reads (quality trimming at Q25 with fastp, clone calling with MiXCR) and kept in-frame beta chains. Records with the same CDR3 protein are collapsed into one entry carrying the most frequent genes and DNA. This sample is represented by tens of thousands of distinct CDR3 sequences; approximately 10% of them were singletons. The ten largest make up around 3.7% of the sample. Sequenced here: whole blood, sampled at baseline. The receptors shown here come from an adult who was a healthcare worker with PCR-confirmed SARS-CoV-2 infection or an uninfected control (not recorded which).

The sample holds many counts of this clonotype. This chain uses TRBV13 with TRBJ2-1; D ambiguous. With 5 bases removed from V and 2 bases from J, the gap between germline ends came to 13 bases. CDR1 PRHDT and CDR2 FYEKMQ come from the germline V gene (reference sequence). This CDR3 spans 15 amino acids. In DNA, the CDR3 is TGTGCCAGCAGCCCCGACATGGCCCCCTACAATGAGCAGTTCTTC. Encoded protein: CASSPDMAPYNEQFF.

This clonotype turned up a few times. The chain joins TRBV11-2 to TRBJ2-5; tentatively, D is TRBD1 (5 bases). V gave up 3 bases and J gave up 0 bases, with 14 bases separating them. Germline CDR1 and CDR2: SGHAT and FQNNGV. The CDR3 loop spans 16 amino acids. The chain's CDR3 is CASSFNRYPYQETQYF. The CDR3 DNA sequence: TGTGCCAGCAGCTTCAACAGGTATCCGTACCAAGAGACCCAGTACTTC. The full variable domain, its missing parts supplied by reference TRBV11-2 and TRBJ2-5, is EAGVAQSPRYKIIEKRQSVAFWCNPISGHATLYWYQQILGQGPKLLIQFQNNGVVDDSQLPKDRFSAERLKGVDSTLKIQPAKLEDSAVYLCASSFNRYPYQETQYFGPGTRLLVL.

The V gene is TRBV6-5, the J gene TRBJ2-7; TRBD2 agrees at 9 bases. Germline V gene data show CDR1 as MNHEY and CDR2 as SVGAGI. V lost 6 bases and J lost 1; bases outside the gene matches: 7. The CDR3 spans 15 residues. The CDR3 DNA reads TGTGCCAGCAGCCTTAGCGGGAGAAGGTCCTACGAGCAGTACTTC. Translated: CASSLSGRRSYEQYF.

This clonotype was detected a few times. V usage is TRBV19 and J usage is TRBJ2-7; tentatively, D is TRBD1 or TRBD2 (6 bases each). The CDR3 sequence is 13 residues long. Deletions cut 5 bases from V and 4 bases from J, with 12 bases between. Germline loops: CDR1 LNHDA, CDR2 SQIVND (reference sequence). The CDR3 spells CASSVRGGYEQYF. The CDR3, as DNA: TGTGCCAGTAGTGTCAGGGGAGGATACGAGCAGTACTTC.